These 21 T cell receptor beta chains share one sample of origin, sequenced in a study of OX40 agonist ivuxolimab in advanced cancers. The protocol was immunoSEQ multiplex PCR, while the TCRdb copy is restricted to in-frame clones and leaves out a portion. The data hold about 70,000 clones, with 86% observed a single time. This material consisted of CD4+ or CD8+ T cells sorted from blood, taken in a trial of the OX40 agonist ivuxolimab. Every receptor here comes from an adult with an advanced solid tumor such as melanoma, head and neck, liver or kidney cancer.

The CDR3 region has the DNA TGTGCCAGCTCACCGTCTAGGGAGGACATTCAGTACTTC. Its translation is CASSPSREDIQYF. This chain uses TRBV18 with TRBJ2-4; a weak D match, TRBD2 (6 bases). Per germline, CDR1 KGHSH and CDR2 LQKENI. V was clipped by 3 bases and J by 8 bases, with 11 bases between them. This CDR3 is 13 amino acids long.

This clone is a singleton in its sample. The chain recombines TRBV27 with TRBJ1-2; the D is unclear. The CDR3 is 13 amino acids. CDR1 is MNHEY and CDR2 is SMNVEV in the germline V gene (reference sequence). The V and J ends lost 6 bases and 4 bases respectively, with 12 bases between them. CDR3 bases: TGTGCCAGCAGCGAACTAGGTTTCTATGGCTACACCTTC. This sequence encodes CASSELGFYGYTF.

The chain employs TRBV6-5 and TRBJ1-2; D is undetermined. Germline CDR1 reads MNHEY; CDR2 reads SVGAGI. The CDR3 runs 13 residues. The V end lost 5 bases, the J end lost 6 bases, and 13 bases lay between the germline ends. CDR3: CASSTVSGDGYTF. Written as DNA, the CDR3 is TGTGCCAGCAGTACAGTTTCCGGGGATGGCTACACCTTC.

This sequence joins TRBV7-2 and TRBJ1-3; 8 nucleotides line up with TRBD1. Trimming removed 2 bases from V and 4 bases from J; junction bases left unmatched: 4. The CDR3 covers 15 residues. Germline-derived CDR1 and CDR2 are SGHTA and FQGNSA. CDR3 nucleotides: TGTGCCAGCAGCTTACGGACAGGGAGAGGAAACACCATATATTTT. Translating it yields CASSLRTGRGNTIYF.

The chain's CDR3 is CASSGTGTSRVYEQYF. CDR3 nucleotides: TGTGCCAGCAGCGGAACCGGGACTTCAAGAGTCTACGAGCAGTACTTC. This sequence joins TRBV5-6 and TRBJ2-7; D is possibly TRBD2 (6 bases). The CDR3 covers 16 residues. Trimming pared 4 bases from V and 3 bases from J, leaving 20 bases between. The germline V gene has CDR1 SGHDT and CDR2 YYEEEE.

The rearrangement uses TRBV9 and TRBJ2-5; the D gene is possibly TRBD2 (5 bases). This CDR3 has 15 residues. V dropped 0 bases and J dropped 5 bases, with 14 bases sitting between them. Germline values: CDR1 SGDLS, CDR2 YYNGEE. CDR3: CASSVATLRGETQYF. The CDR3, as DNA: TGTGCCAGCAGCGTAGCCACCCTTCGCGGGGAGACCCAGTACTTC.

This sequence joins TRBV5-1 and TRBJ2-5; 7 bases map to TRBD1. J was trimmed by 1 base and V by 4 bases; bases with no gene match: 4. CDR1 is SGHRS, CDR2 YFSETQ, per germline. This CDR3 contains 14 residues. CDR3 protein: CASSPGQSQETQYF. The DNA for the CDR3 is TGCGCCAGCAGCCCGGGACAGTCCCAAGAGACCCAGTACTTC.

This chain links TRBV9 with TRBJ1-1; D is uncertain. CDR1 and CDR2 from the germline V gene are SGDLS and YYNGEE. V lost 4 bases and J 6 bases, leaving 19 bases between the germline ends. The CDR3 has 15 amino acids. CDR3 sequence (DNA): TGTGCCAGCAGCAAGAGTGGGGAAATAGGGTCTGAAGCTTTCTTT. This sequence encodes CASSKSGEIGSEAFF.

The chain recombines TRBV6-6 with TRBJ1-5; D is ambiguous. CDR1 is MNHNY, CDR2 SVGAGI, per germline (reference sequence). V was cut by 6 bases and J by 0 bases, with 9 bases left in between. The CDR3 sequence is 14 residues long. The CDR3 region is CASSPLSSNQPQHF. The CDR3 DNA reads as TGTGCCAGCAGCCCCCTTAGTAGCAATCAGCCCCAGCATTTT.

This clone occurred once. The chain is built from TRBV18 and TRBJ1-3; TRBD1 agrees at 10 bases. The CDR3 length is 18 residues. CDR1 KGHSH and CDR2 LQKENI come from the germline V gene. Trimming at V came to 3 bases and at J to 7 bases, leaving 15 bases not matched to a gene. The CDR3 loop is CASSPAGIRDRGINTIYF. Here the CDR3 DNA reads TGTGCCAGCTCACCTGCCGGGATCCGGGACAGGGGTATCAACACCATATATTTT.

The V and J genes are TRBV13 and TRBJ2-1; D not certain. In germline, CDR1 is PRHDT, CDR2 FYEKMQ (reference sequence). Trimming removed 2 bases at V and 5 bases at J, with 16 bases between. This CDR3 spans 16 amino acids. CDR3 region: CASSLIWWDGNNEQFF. CDR3 nucleotides: TGTGCCAGCAGCTTAATATGGTGGGATGGGAACAATGAGCAGTTCTTC.

This clone was found once. The chain has TRBV5-1 and TRBJ2-7, with D perhaps given as TRBD1 or TRBD2 (6 bases each). From germline, CDR1 is SGHRS and CDR2 YFSETQ. Trimming pared 2 bases from V and 5 bases from J, leaving 17 bases between. The CDR3 is made up of 15 amino acids. The CDR3 DNA follows: TGCGCCAGCAGCTTTGGGGCCGGGGGCCCCAACGAGCAGTACTTC. Translated, it gives CASSFGAGGPNEQYF. Combining the CDR3 with reference TRBV5-1 and TRBJ2-7 gives the whole variable domain KAGVTQTPRYLIKTRGQQVTLSCSPISGHRSVSWYQQTPGQGLQFLFEYFSETQRNKGNFPGRFSGRQFSNSRSEMNVSTLELGDSALYLCASSFGAGGPNEQYFGPGTRLTVT.

This clone has a single count. The V call is TRBV29-1, the J call TRBJ2-7, with 9 bases matching TRBD2. Germline loops: CDR1 SQVTM, CDR2 ANQGSEA. The CDR3 is 17 amino acids. V lost 6 bases, J lost 0 bases, and 15 bases stayed unmatched. This CDR3 reads CSVAVGTSRLSSYEQYF. CDR3 DNA sequence: TGCAGCGTCGCAGTCGGGACTAGCCGACTATCCTCCTACGAGCAGTACTTC.

The rearrangement uses TRBV4-2 and TRBJ2-7, with D uncertain. CDR1 and CDR2 from the germline V gene are LGHNA and YNFKEQ. Trimming left V 0 bases short and J 2 bases short, with 14 bases between. The CDR3 length is 16 residues. CDR3 sequence reads: CASSQDAIPETYEQYF. In nucleotides, the CDR3 is TGTGCCAGCAGCCAAGATGCCATACCCGAAACCTACGAGCAGTACTTC.

J is TRBJ2-7 and V is TRBV2; the match to TRBD1 covers 7 bases. V trimming: 6 bases; J trimming: 6 bases; junction bases outside the gene matches: 5. The V gene's germline CDR1 is SNHLY and CDR2 FYNNEI. The CDR3 runs 12 residues. In DNA, the CDR3 is TGTGCCAGCAGCGCCCACAGGGGCGAGCAGTACTTC. As protein: CASSAHRGEQYF.

This chain joins TRBV6-5 and TRBJ2-1, with 7 bases lining up with TRBD2. V was pared by 10 bases and J by 6 bases, with 12 bases of the junction left unmatched. This CDR3 has 14 amino acids. Germline V gene sequence: CDR1 MNHEY, CDR2 SVGAGI. The CDR3 here is CATKRLASANEQFF. For the CDR3, the DNA is TGTGCCACTAAGCGACTAGCTTCGGCCAATGAGCAGTTCTTC.

The J gene is TRBJ2-7, the V gene TRBV18; no definite D call. This CDR3 comprises 15 residues. V lost 2 bases to trimming and J lost 0 bases, with 11 bases between them. Germline assignment: CDR1 KGHSH and CDR2 LQKENI. The CDR3 DNA is TGTGCCAGCTCACCAGGGAAACAGAGCTCCTACGAGCAGTACTTC. Protein: CASSPGKQSSYEQYF.

A few counts support this clone. The genes are TRBV5-1 and TRBJ1-1, with TRBD1 as a possible D gene (5 bases). The CDR3 covers 14 residues. V was clipped by 4 bases and J by 3 bases, with 13 bases between them. CDR1 SGHRS and CDR2 YFSETQ come from the germline V gene. The CDR3: CASSRRRGDTEAFF. The CDR3 nucleotides are TGCGCCAGCAGCCGCCGACGGGGGGACACTGAAGCTTTCTTT.

This clone was counted a few times. The chain couples TRBV27 to TRBJ2-3; D might be TRBD2 (6 bases). Germline loops: CDR1 MNHEY, CDR2 SMNVEV (reference sequence). The ends were cut back, 5 bases at V and 1 base at J, with 10 bases in the middle. The CDR3 covers 14 residues. The CDR3 is CASSTSLGTDTQYF. CDR3 nucleotides: TGTGCCAGCAGTACTAGCTTAGGCACAGATACGCAGTATTTT.

The chain couples TRBV6-1 to TRBJ1-3; 7 bases map to TRBD1. After removal of 4 bases from V and 0 bases from J, the junction contained 9 bases not matched to a gene. This CDR3 has 17 residues. Per germline, CDR1 MNHNS and CDR2 SASEGT. CDR3 coding DNA: TGTGCCAGCAGTGGTCGGACAGGTCTGAGCTCTGGAAACACCATATATTTT. This translates into CASSGRTGLSSGNTIYF.

V gene TRBV6-1 combines with J gene TRBJ2-3, with 12 positions matching TRBD2. Germline-derived CDR1 and CDR2 are MNHNS and SASEGT. CDR3 length: 15 residues. Unmatched junction bases numbered 1, after V lost 5 bases and J lost 1 base. The DNA of the CDR3 is TGTGCCAGCAGTCGGACTAGCGGGGGCACAGATACGCAGTATTTT. This codes for CASSRTSGGTDTQYF.